The next 23 T cell receptor beta chains were all read from a single sample in a study of T cell changes during pregnancy in multiple sclerosis. Data came from immunoSEQ multiplex PCR; TCRdb stores just in-frame clones and leaves some out. The table has about 60,000 clones, about 96% seen once. The sample in question was CD8+ T cells from peripheral blood mononuclear cells, obtained after pregnancy. Every receptor here comes from a female donor with multiple sclerosis, enrolled in a pregnancy study.

The rearrangement uses TRBV5-1 and TRBJ2-7; D not certain. Germline-derived CDR1 and CDR2 are SGHRS and YFSETQ. The CDR3 is made up of 11 amino acids. V was trimmed by 1 base and J by 3 bases, leaving 2 bases between them. The CDR3 spells CASSLYYEQYF. CDR3 in DNA: TGCGCCAGCAGCTTGTACTACGAGCAGTACTTC.

CDR3 DNA: TGTGCCAGTAGTATAAACGGACTAGCGGGCTTCTACAATGAGCAGTTCTTC. Encoded protein: CASSINGLAGFYNEQFF. This sequence joins TRBV19 and TRBJ2-1, with 11 bases aligning to TRBD2. The CDR3 runs 17 residues. Germline values: CDR1 LNHDA, CDR2 SQIVND (reference sequence). V lost 2 bases to trimming and J lost 3 bases; unmatched junction nucleotides: 6.

The CDR3 is CASSVLGGRPGGELFF. The CDR3 DNA sequence: TGTGCCAGTAGTGTTCTTGGCGGGAGGCCGGGCGGGGAGCTGTTTTTT. The chain is built from TRBV19 and TRBJ2-2, with 8 bases lining up with TRBD2. Germline CDR1 LNHDA, CDR2 SQIVND (reference sequence). The CDR3 length is 16 residues. V lost 5 bases and J lost 7; bases outside the gene matches: 12.

The chain uses TRBV5-6 and TRBJ2-3; maybe TRBD2 (5 bases). Germline V gives CDR1 SGHDT, CDR2 YYEEEE. V was pared by 3 bases and J by 4 bases, with 12 bases between. The CDR3 spans 14 residues. The CDR3 DNA sequence: TGTGCCAGCAGCTCCGGACTCTTCCCAGATACGCAGTATTTT. This encodes CASSSGLFPDTQYF. Full variable domain (missing parts from reference TRBV5-6 and TRBJ2-3): DAGVTQSPTHLIKTRGQQVTLRCSPKSGHDTVSWYQQALGQGPQFIFQYYEEEERQRGNFPDRFSGHQFPNYSSELNVNALLLGDSALYLCASSSGLFPDTQYFGPGTRLTVL.

This rearrangement joins TRBV27 to TRBJ2-3, with D perhaps TRBD2 (6 bases). CDR1 is MNHEY and CDR2 is SMNVEV in the germline V gene (reference sequence). V shed 6 bases and J shed 0 bases, with 10 bases lying between them. The CDR3 loop spans 14 amino acids. CDR3 loop: CASRGGFSTDTQYF. The CDR3 DNA sequence: TGTGCCAGCAGGGGAGGCTTTAGCACAGATACGCAGTATTTT.

The genes are TRBV9 and TRBJ1-1, with D maybe TRBD1 (5 bases). The germline V gene has CDR1 SGDLS and CDR2 YYNGEE. CDR3 length: 15 amino acids. V was cut by 5 bases and J by 0 bases, with 14 bases left in between. The CDR3: CASSPRDSMNTEAFF. The CDR3 DNA reads TGTGCCAGCAGTCCGAGAGACAGCATGAACACTGAAGCTTTCTTT. Full variable domain (outside the CDR3, taken from reference TRBV9 and TRBJ1-1): DSGVTQTPKHLITATGQRVTLRCSPRSGDLSVYWYQQSLDQGLQFLIQYYNGEERAKGNILERFSAQQFPDLHSELNLSSLELGDSALYFCASSPRDSMNTEAFFGQGTRLTVV.

With regard to this clone: The sample has other DNA sequences that encode this CDR3 too. This chain connects TRBV27 to TRBJ1-5; 8 bases line up with TRBD1. The CDR3 is made up of 15 amino acids. The germline gives CDR1 MNHEY, CDR2 SMNVEV (reference sequence). The V gene end was trimmed by 5 bases and the J gene end by 0 bases; junction bases not matched to a gene: 3. The chain's CDR3 is CASSRQGNSNQPQHF. CDR3 sequence (DNA): TGTGCCAGCAGTAGACAGGGGAATAGCAATCAGCCCCAGCATTTT.

The genes are TRBV27 and TRBJ2-3; D gene ambiguous. In germline, CDR1 is MNHEY, CDR2 SMNVEV (reference sequence). The V gene lost 5 bases and the J gene lost 2 bases, with 11 bases spanning the gap. The CDR3 consists of 14 residues. CDR3 DNA sequence: TGTGCCAGCAGTCCGACACCGATCACAGATACGCAGTATTTT. Translation gives CASSPTPITDTQYF.

The chain is built from TRBV9 and TRBJ2-3; D is possibly TRBD1 (5 bases). This CDR3 region has 15 residues. Trimming removed 0 bases at V and 1 base at J, with 9 bases between. Germline V gene data show CDR1 as SGDLS and CDR2 as YYNGEE. CDR3 protein: CASSVEGFGTDTQYF. The CDR3 DNA is TGTGCCAGCAGCGTAGAGGGGTTCGGCACAGATACGCAGTATTTT.

J is TRBJ2-1 and V is TRBV29-1, with 9 bases identical to TRBD2. CDR1 SQVTM and CDR2 ANQGSEA come from the germline V gene. The junction had 3 bases not matched to a gene; V was cut back by 0 bases and J by 3 bases. This CDR3 comprises 15 residues. The CDR3 nucleotides read TGCAGCGTTGAAGAGGATAGCGGGGGCTACAATGAGCAGTTCTTC. Its protein is CSVEEDSGGYNEQFF.

The rearrangement uses TRBV28 and TRBJ2-3; 7 positions agree with TRBD1. Germline V gene data show CDR1 as MDHEN and CDR2 as SYDVKM. The length of the CDR3 is 14 residues. V was pared by 6 bases and J by 4 bases, with 7 bases of the junction left unmatched. In nucleotides, the CDR3 is TGTGCCAGCAGCCCCAGGACAGGCCCAGATACGCAGTATTTT. Residues: CASSPRTGPDTQYF. Drawing the rest from reference TRBV28 and TRBJ2-3, the complete variable domain is DVKVTQSSRYLVKRTGEKVFLECVQDMDHENMFWYRQDPGLGLRLIYFSYDVKMKEKGDIPEGYSVSREKKERFSLILESASTNQTSMYLCASSPRTGPDTQYFGPGTRLTVL.

This chain connects TRBV2 to TRBJ2-5, with 7 bases aligning to TRBD2. The CDR3 is made up of 14 amino acids. CDR1 SNHLY and CDR2 FYNNEI come from the germline V gene. V trimming: 8 bases; J trimming: 0 bases; junction bases outside the gene matches: 6. The DNA of the CDR3 is TGTGCCAGCCGGGGGGACTCGTACCAAGAGACCCAGTACTTC. Its translation: CASRGDSYQETQYF.

V and J are TRBV11-2 and TRBJ2-5; the match to TRBD2 covers 9 bases. The V gene's germline CDR1 is SGHAT and CDR2 FQNNGV. Unmatched junction bases numbered 1, after V lost 1 base and J lost 1 base. The length of the CDR3 is 15 residues. In DNA, the CDR3 is TGTGCCAGCAGCTTAGTACTAGCGGGCCAAGAGACCCAGTACTTC. Protein sequence: CASSLVLAGQETQYF.

The gene calls are TRBV30 and TRBJ2-7, with 10 nucleotides matching TRBD1. Germline CDR1 reads GTSNPN; CDR2 reads SVGIG (reference sequence). This CDR3 spans 13 amino acids. The CDR3 reads CAGRDRGSYEQYF. The CDR3 DNA follows: TGTGCGGGGAGGGACAGGGGAAGCTACGAGCAGTACTTC. Drawing the rest from reference TRBV30 and TRBJ2-7, the complete variable domain is SQTIHQWPATLVQPVGSPLSLECTVEGTSNPNLYWYRQAAGRGLQLLFYSVGIGQISSEVPQNLSASRPQDRQFILSSKKLLLSDSGFYLCAGRDRGSYEQYFGPGTRLTVT.

The chain combines TRBV28 with TRBJ1-5, with D perhaps TRBD1 (6 bases). CDR3 length: 15 residues. From germline, CDR1 is MDHEN and CDR2 SYDVKM. V shed 5 bases and J shed 6 bases, with 17 bases lying between them. In nucleotides, the CDR3 is TGTGCCAGCAGTCAAGAAACAGGGTTGACTCAGCCCCAGCATTTT. As protein: CASSQETGLTQPQHF.

The rearrangement joins TRBV5-6 to TRBJ2-7; a possible D gene is TRBD1 (5 bases). Germline V gene sequence: CDR1 SGHDT, CDR2 YYEEEE. V lost 4 bases and J lost 3, with 17 bases in between. This CDR3 spans 15 amino acids. This CDR3 is CASSRRRTMIYEQYF. The CDR3 DNA is TGTGCCAGCAGCCGACGAAGGACAATGATCTACGAGCAGTACTTC.

The chain employs TRBV11-2 and TRBJ2-1, with TRBD1 as a possible D gene (7 bases). Looked up from germline, CDR1 is SGHAT and CDR2 is FQNNGV. V lost 1 base and J 8 bases, leaving 18 bases between the germline ends. CDR3 length: 16 residues. This CDR3 is CASSLGRGDLIDEQFF. For the CDR3, the DNA is TGTGCCAGCAGCTTAGGCAGGGGGGATTTAATCGATGAGCAGTTCTTC. Based on the CDR3 plus reference TRBV11-2 and TRBJ2-1, the full variable domain is EAGVAQSPRYKIIEKRQSVAFWCNPISGHATLYWYQQILGQGPKLLIQFQNNGVVDDSQLPKDRFSAERLKGVDSTLKIQPAKLEDSAVYLCASSLGRGDLIDEQFFGPGTRLTVL.

The CDR3 sequence is CASSSFDSTPSDTQYF. DNA for the CDR3: TGTGCCAGCAGCTCCTTCGACTCGACGCCTAGCGATACGCAGTATTTT. V and J are TRBV7-9 and TRBJ2-3, with a possible D match to TRBD2 (5 bases). CDR1 is SEHNR and CDR2 is FQNEAQ in the germline V gene (reference sequence). The CDR3 extends over 16 amino acids. V was shortened by 4 bases and J by 6 bases, with 20 bases between the two germline ends.

The V call is TRBV19, the J call TRBJ2-7; TRBD1 agrees at 8 bases. With V trimmed by 6 bases and J by 2 bases, 3 bases remained unmatched. Germline V gene data show CDR1 as LNHDA and CDR2 as SQIVND (reference sequence). This CDR3 contains 13 residues. CDR3 bases: TGTGCCAGTAGCCCGGGACAGGCCTACGAGCAGTACTTC. Protein product: CASSPGQAYEQYF.

This chain connects TRBV7-6 to TRBJ2-5; weak D call: TRBD2 (5 bases). This CDR3 has 16 amino acids. Trimming pared 1 base from V and 0 bases from J, leaving 12 bases between. CDR1 is SGHVS and CDR2 is FNYEAQ in the germline V gene. The CDR3 protein is CASSLDWGENQETQYF. DNA for the CDR3: TGTGCCAGCAGCTTAGACTGGGGAGAGAACCAAGAGACCCAGTACTTC.

CDR3 sequence: CASSLTGRYEQYF. CDR3 nucleotide sequence: TGTGCCAGCAGTCTGACAGGGAGGTACGAGCAGTACTTC. The chain uses TRBV28 and TRBJ2-7; the D gene is possibly TRBD1 (7 bases). From germline, CDR1 is MDHEN and CDR2 SYDVKM. CDR3 length: 13 residues. V gave up 5 bases and J gave up 4 bases, with 12 bases separating them.

The V call is TRBV27, the J call TRBJ2-7, with 8 bases fitting TRBD2. From germline, CDR1 is MNHEY and CDR2 SMNVEV (reference sequence). The CDR3 covers 16 residues. Trimming took 4 bases from V and 7 from J; bases not matched to a gene: 15. The CDR3 DNA is TGTGCCAGCAGTTCTGCTAGCGGGTTTTCGAATAGAGAGCAGTACTTC. Encoded protein: CASSSASGFSNREQYF.

The chain recombines TRBV19 with TRBJ1-1; D is perhaps TRBD1 (6 bases). V lost 4 bases and J 1 base, leaving 16 bases between the germline ends. The CDR3 extends over 16 amino acids. Germline lookup yields CDR1 LNHDA and CDR2 SQIVND (reference sequence). This CDR3 reads CASSTGTGSRNTEAFF. The CDR3 bases are TGTGCCAGTAGTACTGGAACAGGGTCTAGGAACACTGAAGCTTTCTTT.